Shown below are 4 T cell receptor beta chains from a single sample sequenced in a study of metastatic and nonmetastatic thyroid tumors. No patient received treatment before thyroid surgery. TCRdb ran MiXCR on the PCR reads. The table lists about 32,000 clones, under 20% of them singletons, with 10% in the top ten. Sequencing was carried out using blood. The receptor set was obtained from a female donor with papillary thyroid cancer or a benign thyroid nodule (not recorded which). Some clones in this sample may be carry-over from other donors' samples.

The chain recombines TRBV11-2 with TRBJ1-4; 8 bases agree with TRBD1. The CDR3 has 14 amino acids. V lost 7 bases to trimming and J lost 13 bases; unmatched junction nucleotides: 14. Per germline, CDR1 SGHAT and CDR2 FQNNGV. The CDR3 spells CASIQTGAGGRLFF. In DNA form, the CDR3 reads TGTGCCAGCATCCAGACAGGGGCAGGAGGAAGACTGTTTTTT. The entire variable domain, with the rest obtained from reference TRBV11-2 and TRBJ1-4, is as follows: EAGVAQSPRYKIIEKRQSVAFWCNPISGHATLYWYQQILGQGPKLLIQFQNNGVVDDSQLPKDRFSAERLKGVDSTLKIQPAKLEDSAVYLCASIQTGAGGRLFFGSGTQLSVL.

This clone was seen ten or more times. V usage is TRBV5-1 and J usage is TRBJ2-1, with D perhaps matching TRBD1 (5 bases). Germline CDR1 and CDR2: SGHRS and YFSETQ. The CDR3 runs 14 residues. With 2 bases removed from V and 3 bases from J, the gap between germline ends came to 9 bases. The DNA of the CDR3 is TGCGCCAGCAGCTTTAGACAGAACTACAATGAGCAGTTCTTC. Amino acid sequence: CASSFRQNYNEQFF.

This clone was picked up many times. The rearrangement links TRBV30 to TRBJ1-2; unclear D gene. Trimming cost V 5 bases and J 8 bases, with 12 bases left between them. The germline CDR1 and CDR2 sequences are GTSNPN and SVGIG (reference sequence). The CDR3 loop spans 11 amino acids. CDR3: CAWGGFGGYTF. CDR3 in DNA: TGTGCCTGGGGAGGATTTGGGGGCTACACCTTC. Full variable domain (outside the CDR3, taken from reference TRBV30 and TRBJ1-2): SQTIHQWPATLVQPVGSPLSLECTVEGTSNPNLYWYRQAAGRGLQLLFYSVGIGQISSEVPQNLSASRPQDRQFILSSKKLLLSDSGFYLCAWGGFGGYTFGSGTRLTVV.

This clone was detected many times. The V and J genes are TRBV10-2 and TRBJ1-4; D may be TRBD1 (5 bases). This CDR3 spans 15 amino acids. V lost 2 bases, J lost 3 bases, and 10 bases lay in between. Germline lookup yields CDR1 WSHSY and CDR2 SAAADI. CDR3 in amino acids: CASSEGGGSNEKLFF. CDR3 sequence (DNA): TGCGCCAGCAGTGAGGGGGGGGGATCTAATGAAAAACTGTTTTTT.